This T cell receptor beta chain was recovered during a study of blood T cells in healthy people across ages. This CDR3 is built from 14 residues. Notes on this clonotype: Compared with germline, one end of the junction differs, possibly owing to a read error.

A second PCR, run for roughly 7 to 11 cycles, used a sample-barcoded 5' primer plus a J-beta primer mix. TCRdb called the 5' RACE reads again in MiXCR, with one record for every CDR3 protein. The table lists under 1,000,000 distinct CDR3 sequences, 35% to 40% of them singletons. V usage is TRBV12-3 or TRBV12-4 and J usage is TRBJ1-5, with D hard to call. The sequenced material came from blood. This receptor was obtained from a man aged 18 to 29 in good health. CDR3: CVSSSYGVGQPQHF. DNA of the CDR3: TGTGTCAGCAGCTCCTACGGGGTAGGTCAGCCCCAGCATTTT.